The clone carrying this T cell receptor beta chain was seen a single time. Antigen: not known. Sequencing was performed with immunoSEQ multiplex PCR; in TCRdb, only in-frame clones are kept and a portion is missing. The table lists 75,000 to 100,000 clones, around 90% of them singletons. This record belongs to a study of T cell responses to AZD1222 COVID-19 vaccine. This CDR3 has 14 residues. Germline values: CDR1 SGHRS, CDR2 YFSETQ. V was cut by 1 base and J by 1 base, with 8 bases left in between. Study-level results: A mostly white British donor set with more females was recruited, and clonal diversity was possibly underestimated.

This sequence joins TRBV5-1 and TRBJ1-2; no clear D gene. The starting material was peripheral blood, obtained 28 days after the second AZD1222 dose. This clonotype was sampled from an adult who received the AZD1222 COVID-19 vaccine. The CDR3 region has the DNA TGCGCCAGCAGCTTGTCGCCCGGTAACTATGGCTACACCTTC. This gives the protein CASSLSPGNYGYTF.